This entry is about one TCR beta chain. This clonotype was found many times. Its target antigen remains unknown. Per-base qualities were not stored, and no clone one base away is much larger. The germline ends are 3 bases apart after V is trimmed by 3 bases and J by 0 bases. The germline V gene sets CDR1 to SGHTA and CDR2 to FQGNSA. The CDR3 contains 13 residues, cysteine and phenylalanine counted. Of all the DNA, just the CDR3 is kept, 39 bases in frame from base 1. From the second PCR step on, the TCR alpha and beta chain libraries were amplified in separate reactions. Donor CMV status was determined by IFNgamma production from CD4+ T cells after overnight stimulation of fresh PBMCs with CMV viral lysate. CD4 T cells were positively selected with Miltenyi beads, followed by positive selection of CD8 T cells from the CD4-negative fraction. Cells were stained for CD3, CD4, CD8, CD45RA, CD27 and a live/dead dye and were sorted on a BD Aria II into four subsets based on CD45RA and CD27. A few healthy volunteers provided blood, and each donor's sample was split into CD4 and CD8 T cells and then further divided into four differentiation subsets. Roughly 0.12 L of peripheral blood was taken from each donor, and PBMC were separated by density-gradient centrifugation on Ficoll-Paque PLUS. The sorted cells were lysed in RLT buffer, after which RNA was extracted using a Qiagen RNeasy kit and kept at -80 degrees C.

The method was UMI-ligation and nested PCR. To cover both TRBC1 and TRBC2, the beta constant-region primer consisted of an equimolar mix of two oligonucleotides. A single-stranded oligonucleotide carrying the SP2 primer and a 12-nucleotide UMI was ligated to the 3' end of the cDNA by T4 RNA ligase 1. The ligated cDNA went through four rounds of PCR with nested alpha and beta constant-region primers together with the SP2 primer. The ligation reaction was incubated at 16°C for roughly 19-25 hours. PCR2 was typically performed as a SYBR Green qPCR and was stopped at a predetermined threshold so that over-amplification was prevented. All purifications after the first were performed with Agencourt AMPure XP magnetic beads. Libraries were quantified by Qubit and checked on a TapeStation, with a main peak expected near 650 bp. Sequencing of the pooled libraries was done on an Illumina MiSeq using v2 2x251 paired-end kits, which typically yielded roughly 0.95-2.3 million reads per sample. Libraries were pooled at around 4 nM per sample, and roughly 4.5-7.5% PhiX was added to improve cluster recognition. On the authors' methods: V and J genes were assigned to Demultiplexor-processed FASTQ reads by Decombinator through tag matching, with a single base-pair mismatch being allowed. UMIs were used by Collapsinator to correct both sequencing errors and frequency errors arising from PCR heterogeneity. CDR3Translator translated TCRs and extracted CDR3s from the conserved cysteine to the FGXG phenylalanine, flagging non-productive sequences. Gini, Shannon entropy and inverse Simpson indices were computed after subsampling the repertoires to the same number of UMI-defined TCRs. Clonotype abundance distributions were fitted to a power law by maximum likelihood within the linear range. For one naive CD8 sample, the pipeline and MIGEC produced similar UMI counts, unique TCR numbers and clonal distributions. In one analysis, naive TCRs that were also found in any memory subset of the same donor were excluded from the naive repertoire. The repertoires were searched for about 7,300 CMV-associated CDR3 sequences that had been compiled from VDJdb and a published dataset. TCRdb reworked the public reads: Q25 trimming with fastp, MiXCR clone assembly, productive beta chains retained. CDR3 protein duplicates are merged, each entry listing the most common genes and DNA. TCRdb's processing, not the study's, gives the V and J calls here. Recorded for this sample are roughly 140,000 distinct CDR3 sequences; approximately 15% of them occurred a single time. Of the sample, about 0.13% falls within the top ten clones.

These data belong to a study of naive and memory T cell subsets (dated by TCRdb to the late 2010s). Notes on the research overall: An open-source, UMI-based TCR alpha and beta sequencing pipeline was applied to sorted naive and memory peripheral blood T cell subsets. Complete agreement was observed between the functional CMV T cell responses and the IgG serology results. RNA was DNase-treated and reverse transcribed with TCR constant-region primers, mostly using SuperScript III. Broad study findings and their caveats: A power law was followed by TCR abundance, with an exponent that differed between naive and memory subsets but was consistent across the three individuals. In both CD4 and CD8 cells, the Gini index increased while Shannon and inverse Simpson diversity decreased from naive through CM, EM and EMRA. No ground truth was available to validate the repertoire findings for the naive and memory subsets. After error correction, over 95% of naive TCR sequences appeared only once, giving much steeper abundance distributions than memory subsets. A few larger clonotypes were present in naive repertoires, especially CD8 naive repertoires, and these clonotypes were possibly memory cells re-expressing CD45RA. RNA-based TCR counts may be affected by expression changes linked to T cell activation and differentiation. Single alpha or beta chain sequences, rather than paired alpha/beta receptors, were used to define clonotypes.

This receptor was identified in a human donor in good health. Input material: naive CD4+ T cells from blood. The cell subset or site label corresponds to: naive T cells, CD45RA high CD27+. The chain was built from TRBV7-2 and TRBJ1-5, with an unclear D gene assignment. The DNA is TGTGCCAGCAGCTTTTATAGCAATCAGCCCCAGCATTTT. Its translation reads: CASSFYSNQPQHF.